The 14 T cell receptor beta chains presented below share a single source sample, sequenced in a study of blood T cell repertoires in COVID-19. Using immunoSEQ multiplex PCR, the repertoire was profiled, and TCRdb retains in-frame clones only, with some absent. The sample shows about 62,000 clones, 76% of them seen only once. Sequencing input: peripheral blood. These receptors were taken from a woman between 45 and 60 years old with active or convalescent COVID-19.

The CDR3 sequence is CASRRPGQKNTEAFF. The CDR3 coding sequence is TGTGCCAGCAGGCGACCGGGACAGAAGAACACTGAAGCTTTCTTT. The rearrangement joins TRBV5-4 to TRBJ1-1, with 7 bases fitting TRBD1. The J segment lost 1 base and the V segment lost 5 bases, leaving 8 bases of the junction unmatched. This CDR3 region has 15 residues. The germline V gene has CDR1 SGHNT and CDR2 YYREEE (reference sequence). Together with reference TRBV5-4 and TRBJ1-1, the CDR3 gives the full variable domain: ETGVTQSPTHLIKTRGQQVTLRCSSQSGHNTVSWYQQALGQGPQFIFQYYREEENGRGNFPPRFSGLQFPNYSSELNVNALELDDSALYLCASRRPGQKNTEAFFGQGTRLTVV.

This clone has just one count. As DNA, the CDR3 is TGTGCCAGCAGTGAGGGACAGCCTTCACCGGAGGAGCTGTTTTTT. Protein product: CASSEGQPSPEELFF. V usage is TRBV6-2 or TRBV6-3 and J usage is TRBJ2-2; 7 bases line up with TRBD1. The CDR3 contains 15 residues. Trimming took 5 bases from V and 10 from J; bases not matched to a gene: 13. Germline assignment: CDR1 MNHEY and CDR2 SVGEGT.

The chain links TRBV12-3 or TRBV12-4 to TRBJ1-2, with TRBD1 as a possible D gene (6 bases). V was shortened by 5 bases and J by 8 bases, with 15 bases between the two germline ends. The CDR3 is 13 residues long. The CDR3 DNA is TGTGCCAGCAGTCCTACGGACAGTCGGGGCTACACCTTC. Amino acid sequence: CASSPTDSRGYTF.

The genes are TRBV4-1 and TRBJ2-6, with TRBD1 matching 8 bases. This CDR3 is built from 22 residues. The germline gives CDR1 MGHRA, CDR2 YSYEKL. The junction had 18 bases not matched to a gene; V was cut back by 0 bases and J by 2 bases. The CDR3 reads CASSQEWQKQGDCGAGANVLTF. CDR3 coding DNA: TGCGCCAGCAGCCAAGAATGGCAAAAACAGGGGGACTGTGGAGCTGGGGCCAACGTCCTGACTTTC.

The genes are TRBV11-2 and TRBJ2-7; 8 bases match TRBD1. Trimming at V came to 3 bases and at J to 6 bases, leaving 16 bases not matched to a gene. The germline CDR1 and CDR2 sequences are SGHAT and FQNNGV. The CDR3 consists of 17 residues. The CDR3 here is CASSFGTLRDRYFEQYF. The CDR3 DNA follows: TGTGCCAGCAGCTTCGGGACCCTCCGGGACAGGTATTTCGAGCAGTACTTC.

In DNA, the CDR3 is TGTGCCAGTAGTACGCGGACTAGCGGGGGGTACAATGAGCAGTTCTTC. This codes for CASSTRTSGGYNEQFF. The rearrangement uses TRBV19 and TRBJ2-1; 14 nucleotides align to TRBD2. The CDR3 loop spans 16 amino acids. Trimming cost V 4 bases and J 4 bases; bases outside gene matches: 3. Germline loops: CDR1 LNHDA, CDR2 SQIVND (reference sequence).

The V call is TRBV4-1, the J call TRBJ1-5; tentatively, D is TRBD1 (5 bases). The CDR3 runs 14 residues. V lost 3 bases, J lost 6 bases, and 12 bases lay in between. The germline gives CDR1 MGHRA, CDR2 YSYEKL. The DNA for the CDR3 is TGCGCCAGCAGCCACCCGCAGGGTAGTCAGCCCCAGCATTTT. It translates to CASSHPQGSQPQHF.

This chain joins TRBV7-9 and TRBJ2-7; TRBD2 is a possible D gene (7 bases). V dropped 7 bases and J dropped 5 bases, with 18 bases sitting between them. Germline-derived CDR1 and CDR2 are SEHNR and FQNEAQ (reference sequence). The CDR3 runs to 14 residues. CDR3 DNA: TGTGCCAGCAAATTGGAGGGGGGGATACACGAGCAGTACTTC. Protein sequence: CASKLEGGIHEQYF.

The rearrangement joins TRBV27 to TRBJ2-1, with D perhaps matching TRBD1 (5 bases). CDR1 and CDR2 from the germline V gene are MNHEY and SMNVEV (reference sequence). V was trimmed by 8 bases and J by 14 bases, leaving 16 bases between them. There are 11 residues in the CDR3. The CDR3 DNA reads TGTGCCAGCCGAAGGGGTTGGGATGAGTTCTTC. Translated: CASRRGWDEFF.

The chain has TRBV19 and TRBJ1-1, with D possibly matching TRBD1 (5 bases). This CDR3 region has 13 residues. Looked up from germline, CDR1 is LNHDA and CDR2 is SQIVND (reference sequence). V lost 3 bases and J 3 bases, leaving 8 bases between the germline ends. The CDR3 loop is CASSMGRDTEAFF. CDR3 sequence (DNA): TGTGCCAGTAGTATGGGCAGGGACACTGAAGCTTTCTTT.

The gene calls are TRBV7-9 and TRBJ2-7; 8 nucleotides align to TRBD1. Trimming removed 3 bases from V and 2 bases from J; junction bases left unmatched: 12. Germline values: CDR1 SEHNR, CDR2 FQNEAQ (reference sequence). This CDR3 region has 17 residues. The CDR3 loop is CASSFELTGDGTYEQYF. The CDR3, as DNA: TGTGCCAGCAGCTTCGAACTGACAGGGGACGGAACCTACGAGCAGTACTTC.

CDR3 loop: CAWGDGQVGETQYF. CDR3 nucleotide sequence: TGTGCCTGGGGAGACGGACAGGTCGGAGAGACCCAGTACTTC. The chain combines TRBV30 with TRBJ2-5; TRBD1 agrees at 7 bases. The V gene end was trimmed by 5 bases and the J gene end by 4 bases; junction bases not matched to a gene: 10. There are 14 residues in the CDR3. Germline-derived CDR1 and CDR2 are GTSNPN and SVGIG (reference sequence).

The chain joins TRBV6-2 or TRBV6-3 to TRBJ2-1, with D perhaps matching TRBD1 (5 bases). CDR1 is MNHEY, CDR2 SVGEGT, per germline. CDR3 length equals 16 residues. Deletions cut 4 bases from V and 8 bases from J, with 21 bases between. DNA of the CDR3: TGTGCCAGCAGTTTCATGAGTTTCCAGGGAAGGGATGAGCAGTTCTTC. This sequence encodes CASSFMSFQGRDEQFF.

This chain connects TRBV9 to TRBJ2-1, with 7 nucleotides matching TRBD1. The length of the CDR3 is 16 residues. Germline V lookup: CDR1 SGDLS, CDR2 YYNGEE. Trimming took 0 bases from V and 6 from J; bases not matched to a gene: 9. The CDR3 DNA reads TGTGCCAGCAGCGTAGCACACGTGACAGGGCCCAATGAGCAGTTCTTC. This sequence encodes CASSVAHVTGPNEQFF.